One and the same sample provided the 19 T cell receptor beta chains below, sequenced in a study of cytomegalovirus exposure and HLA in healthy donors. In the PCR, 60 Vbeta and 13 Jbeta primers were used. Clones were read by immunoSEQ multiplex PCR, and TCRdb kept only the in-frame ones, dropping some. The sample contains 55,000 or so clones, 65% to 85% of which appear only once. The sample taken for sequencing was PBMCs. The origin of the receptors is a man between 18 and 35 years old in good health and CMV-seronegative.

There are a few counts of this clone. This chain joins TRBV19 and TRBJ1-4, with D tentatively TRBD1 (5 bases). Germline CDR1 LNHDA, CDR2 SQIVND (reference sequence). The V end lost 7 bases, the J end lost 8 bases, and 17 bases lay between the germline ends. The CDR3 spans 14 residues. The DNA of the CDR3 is TGTGCCAGTACAGGTTGGGGCATGCAGGAAAAACTGTTTTTT. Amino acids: CASTGWGMQEKLFF. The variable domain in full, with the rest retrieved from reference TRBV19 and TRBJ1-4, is DGGITQSPKYLFRKEGQNVTLSCEQNLNHDAMYWYRQDPGQGLRLIYYSQIVNDFQKGDIAEGYSVSREKKESFPLTVTSAQKNPTAFYLCASTGWGMQEKLFFGSGTQLSVL.

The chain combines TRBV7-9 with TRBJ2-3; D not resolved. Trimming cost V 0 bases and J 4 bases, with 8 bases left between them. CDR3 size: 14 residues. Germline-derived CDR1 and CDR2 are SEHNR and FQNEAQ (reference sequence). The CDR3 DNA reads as TGTGCCAGCAGCTTAGCGCTAACTCCAGATACGCAGTATTTT. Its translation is CASSLALTPDTQYF.

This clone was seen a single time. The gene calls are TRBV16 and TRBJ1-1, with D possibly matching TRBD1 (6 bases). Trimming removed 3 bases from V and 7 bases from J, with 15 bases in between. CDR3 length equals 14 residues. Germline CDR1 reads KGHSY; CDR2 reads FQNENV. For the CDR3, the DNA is TGTGCCAGCAGCCAGAACAGGGCGTACGGTGAAGCTTTCTTT. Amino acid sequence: CASSQNRAYGEAFF.

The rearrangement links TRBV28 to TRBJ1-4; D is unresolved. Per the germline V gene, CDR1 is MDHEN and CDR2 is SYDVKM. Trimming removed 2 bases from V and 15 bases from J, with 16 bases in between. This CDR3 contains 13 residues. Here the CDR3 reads CASSLLDTSLVFF. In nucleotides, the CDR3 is TGTGCCAGCAGTTTACTCGACACCAGCTTAGTGTTTTTT.

CDR3 DNA sequence: TGCAGCACTGCGGGACCCCAAGAGACCCAGTACTTC. This translates into CSTAGPQETQYF. This chain joins TRBV29-1 and TRBJ2-5; possible D gene TRBD2, 6 bases. The V end lost 8 bases, the J end lost 1 base, and 11 bases lay between the germline ends. The CDR3 is 12 residues long. Per the germline V gene, CDR1 is SQVTM and CDR2 is ANQGSEA. Together with reference TRBV29-1 and TRBJ2-5, the CDR3 gives the full variable domain: SAVISQKPSRDICQRGTSLTIQCQVDSQVTMMFWYRQQPGQSLTLIATANQGSEATYESGFVIDKFPISRPNLTFSTLTVSNMSPEDSSIYLCSTAGPQETQYFGPGTRLLVL.

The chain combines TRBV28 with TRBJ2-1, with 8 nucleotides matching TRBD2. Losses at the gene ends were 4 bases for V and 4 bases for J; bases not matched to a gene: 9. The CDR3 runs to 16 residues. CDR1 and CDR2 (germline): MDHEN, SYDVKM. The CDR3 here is CASSSLTSVWYNEQFF. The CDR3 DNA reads TGTGCCAGCAGTTCCCTGACTAGCGTTTGGTACAATGAGCAGTTCTTC.

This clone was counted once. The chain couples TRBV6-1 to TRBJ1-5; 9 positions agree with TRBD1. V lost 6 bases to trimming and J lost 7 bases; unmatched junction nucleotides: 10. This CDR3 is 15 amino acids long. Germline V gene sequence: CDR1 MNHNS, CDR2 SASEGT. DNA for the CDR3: TGTGCCAGCAGGTCCGGGACAGGGCCCGGGCAGCCCCAGCATTTT. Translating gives CASRSGTGPGQPQHF.

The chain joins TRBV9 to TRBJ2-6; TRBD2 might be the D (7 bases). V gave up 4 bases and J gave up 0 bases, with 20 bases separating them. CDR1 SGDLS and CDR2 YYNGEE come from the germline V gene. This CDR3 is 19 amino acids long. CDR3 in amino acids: CASSPRGGGSPSGANVLTF. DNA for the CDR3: TGTGCCAGCAGCCCGCGGGGAGGGGGTTCCCCCTCTGGGGCCAACGTCCTGACTTTC.

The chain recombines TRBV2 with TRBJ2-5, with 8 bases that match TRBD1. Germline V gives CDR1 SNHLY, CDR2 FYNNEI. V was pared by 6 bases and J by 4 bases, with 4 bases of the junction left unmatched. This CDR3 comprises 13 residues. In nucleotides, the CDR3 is TGTGCCAGCAGCGACAGGGGATCAGAGACCCAGTACTTC. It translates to CASSDRGSETQYF.

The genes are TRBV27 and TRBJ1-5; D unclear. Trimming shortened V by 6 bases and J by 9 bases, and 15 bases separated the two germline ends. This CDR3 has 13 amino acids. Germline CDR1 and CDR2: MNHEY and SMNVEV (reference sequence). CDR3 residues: CASSQYSSWPQHF. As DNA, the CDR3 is TGTGCCAGCAGCCAATACAGTTCATGGCCCCAGCATTTT.

CDR3 nucleotides: TGTGCCAGCAGTTTATTTCTTTCGGGGGATCAGCCCCAGCATTTT. This translates into CASSLFLSGDQPQHF. The chain combines TRBV28 with TRBJ1-5, with D maybe TRBD1 (5 bases). Germline values: CDR1 MDHEN, CDR2 SYDVKM. Trimming cost V 1 base and J 5 bases, with 12 bases left between them. This CDR3 is 15 amino acids long.

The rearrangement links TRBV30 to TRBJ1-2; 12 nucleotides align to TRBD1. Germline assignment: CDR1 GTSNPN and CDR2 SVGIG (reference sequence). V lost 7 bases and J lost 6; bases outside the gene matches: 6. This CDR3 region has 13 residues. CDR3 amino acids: CAYAGQGANGYTF. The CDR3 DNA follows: TGTGCCTACGCGGGACAGGGGGCGAATGGCTACACCTTC.

The CDR3 protein is CASSLLVGGDLMNTEAFF. DNA for the CDR3: TGTGCCAGCAGCTTGTTGGTAGGGGGCGACCTTATGAACACTGAAGCTTTCTTT. The genes are TRBV5-4 and TRBJ1-1; 7 bases align to TRBD1. Losses at the gene ends were 1 base for V and 0 bases for J; bases not matched to a gene: 12. Germline V CDR1 and CDR2: SGHNT, YYREEE (reference sequence). The CDR3 is 18 residues long.

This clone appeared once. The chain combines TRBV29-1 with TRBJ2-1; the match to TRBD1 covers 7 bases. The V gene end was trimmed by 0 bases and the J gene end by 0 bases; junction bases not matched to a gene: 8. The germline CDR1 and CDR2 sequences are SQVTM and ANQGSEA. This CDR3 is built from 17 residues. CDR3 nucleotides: TGCAGCGTTGAAGATCGGACAGGCTCGAGCTCCTACAATGAGCAGTTCTTC. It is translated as CSVEDRTGSSSYNEQFF.

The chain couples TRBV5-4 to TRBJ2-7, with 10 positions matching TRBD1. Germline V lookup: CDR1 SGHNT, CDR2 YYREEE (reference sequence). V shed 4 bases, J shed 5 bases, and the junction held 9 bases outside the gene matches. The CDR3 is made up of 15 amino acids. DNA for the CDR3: TGTGCCAGCAGCGACAGGGGGCTCCTAAGTAACGAGCAGTACTTC. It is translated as CASSDRGLLSNEQYF.

The CDR3 loop reads CASSPGTSTDTQYF. The CDR3 coding sequence is TGTGCCAGCAGCCCAGGGACTAGCACAGATACGCAGTATTTT. The chain links TRBV7-8 to TRBJ2-3; D may be TRBD2 (6 bases). Germline CDR1 is SGHVS and CDR2 is FQNEAQ. This CDR3 comprises 14 residues. V lost 5 bases and J 0 bases, leaving 9 bases between the germline ends.

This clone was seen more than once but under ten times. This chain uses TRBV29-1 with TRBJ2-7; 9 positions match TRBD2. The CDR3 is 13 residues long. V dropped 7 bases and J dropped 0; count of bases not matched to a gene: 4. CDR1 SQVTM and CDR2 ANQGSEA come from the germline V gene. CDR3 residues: CSASGGSSYEQYF. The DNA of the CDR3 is TGCAGCGCAAGCGGGGGGTCCTCCTACGAGCAGTACTTC.

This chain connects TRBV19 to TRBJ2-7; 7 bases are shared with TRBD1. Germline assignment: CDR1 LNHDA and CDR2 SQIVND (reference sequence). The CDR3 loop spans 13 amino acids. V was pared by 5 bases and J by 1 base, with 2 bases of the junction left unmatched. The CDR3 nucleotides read TGTGCCAGTAGTCGGACAGGATCCTACGAGCAGTACTTC. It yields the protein CASSRTGSYEQYF.

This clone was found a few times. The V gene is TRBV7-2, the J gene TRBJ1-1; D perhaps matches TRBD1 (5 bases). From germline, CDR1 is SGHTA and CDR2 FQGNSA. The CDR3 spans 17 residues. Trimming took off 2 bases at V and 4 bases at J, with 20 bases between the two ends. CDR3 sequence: CASSLTRQGGGSTEAFF. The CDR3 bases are TGTGCCAGCAGCTTAACAAGGCAGGGAGGAGGGAGCACTGAAGCTTTCTTT.